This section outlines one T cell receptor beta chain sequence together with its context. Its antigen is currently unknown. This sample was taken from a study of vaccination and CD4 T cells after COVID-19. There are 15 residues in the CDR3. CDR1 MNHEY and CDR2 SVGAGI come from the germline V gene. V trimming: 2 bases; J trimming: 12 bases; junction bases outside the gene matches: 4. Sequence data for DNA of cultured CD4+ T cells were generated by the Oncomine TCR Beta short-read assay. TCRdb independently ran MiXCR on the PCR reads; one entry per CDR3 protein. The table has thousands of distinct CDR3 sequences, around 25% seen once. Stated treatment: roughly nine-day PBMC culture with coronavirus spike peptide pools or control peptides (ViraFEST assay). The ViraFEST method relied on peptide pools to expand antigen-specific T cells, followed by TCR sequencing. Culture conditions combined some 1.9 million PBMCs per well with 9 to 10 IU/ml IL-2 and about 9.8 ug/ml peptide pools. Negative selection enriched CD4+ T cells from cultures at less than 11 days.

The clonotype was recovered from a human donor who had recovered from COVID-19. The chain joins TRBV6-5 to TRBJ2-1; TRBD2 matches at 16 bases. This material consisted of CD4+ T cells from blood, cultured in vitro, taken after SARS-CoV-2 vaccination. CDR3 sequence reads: CASSYGTSGGARQFF. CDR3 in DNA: TGTGCCAGCAGTTACGGGACTAGCGGGGGGGCTCGGCAGTTCTTC.